This TCR beta chain was captured in a study of early T cells in non-severe SARS-CoV-2 infection (dated by TCRdb to 2020 to 2022). About the investigation overall: Because TCR sequencing was done on bulk RNA from unsorted whole blood, the alpha and beta chains could not be paired.

General conclusions and limits of the study: VDJdb matching was skewed toward anti-spike CD8 responses and likely underestimated virus-specific expansions by missing private and CD4 specificities.

A case-control design nested within a healthcare worker cohort in London, UK, was used, with weekly nasopharyngeal swab PCR tests and blood sampling performed. Healthcare workers were recruited during the week of the UK lockdown, between 23 and 31 March 2020, and followed weekly for up to about 15 weeks. This clonotype was counted ten times or more. Its target antigen remains unknown. No base-level quality is on record; no much larger clone is a single base apart. Library method: 5' RACE. Sequenced on a NextSeq 500. In the TCR library protocol, unique molecular identifiers were attached to individual cDNA molecules to correct for PCR bias and sequencing error. TCR alpha and beta chains were both sequenced, and the abundances of alpha and beta sequences in each sample were closely correlated with each other. In the paper's pipeline: V gene, J gene and CDR3 annotation of TCR sequences was performed with Decombinator V4. TCRs were defined as expanded if a significant change between any two time points was detected under a Poisson model with p below 0.0001. TCR abundances were normalised to the total number of TCRs sequenced in each sample and reported as counts per million. VDJdb, accessed on 1 November 2021, was searched for TCRs annotated for CMV, EBV and SARS-CoV-2, and TCRs annotated for more than one antigen were excluded. TCRdb reran the public reads through fastp at Q25 and MiXCR, keeping productive beta chains. Duplicate CDR3 protein sequences are folded into a single record with the most common DNA and genes. None of the V and J calls come from the authors' own analysis; TCRdb made them. The sample includes some 87,000 distinct CDR3 sequences, with 9% to 13% observed a single time. The ten largest make up around 2.4% of the sample.

Sequenced material: whole blood. This clonotype originated in an adult who was a healthcare worker with PCR-confirmed SARS-CoV-2 infection or an uninfected control (not recorded which).

The CDR3 reads CATSESLAESYNEQFF. The nucleotides read TGTGCCACCAGTGAAAGTCTAGCGGAGTCCTACAATGAGCAGTTCTTC. The rearrangement combines TRBV24-1 with TRBJ2-1; 7 central bases correspond to TRBD2. Per the germline V gene, KGHDR is the CDR1 and SFDVKD is the CDR2. Here V drops 4 bases and J drops 1 base, and the junction holds 6 bases not matched to any gene. Reading from cysteine to phenylalanine, the CDR3 counts 16 amino acids. Only the CDR3 part of the read is kept: 48 bases, read in frame from the first base.